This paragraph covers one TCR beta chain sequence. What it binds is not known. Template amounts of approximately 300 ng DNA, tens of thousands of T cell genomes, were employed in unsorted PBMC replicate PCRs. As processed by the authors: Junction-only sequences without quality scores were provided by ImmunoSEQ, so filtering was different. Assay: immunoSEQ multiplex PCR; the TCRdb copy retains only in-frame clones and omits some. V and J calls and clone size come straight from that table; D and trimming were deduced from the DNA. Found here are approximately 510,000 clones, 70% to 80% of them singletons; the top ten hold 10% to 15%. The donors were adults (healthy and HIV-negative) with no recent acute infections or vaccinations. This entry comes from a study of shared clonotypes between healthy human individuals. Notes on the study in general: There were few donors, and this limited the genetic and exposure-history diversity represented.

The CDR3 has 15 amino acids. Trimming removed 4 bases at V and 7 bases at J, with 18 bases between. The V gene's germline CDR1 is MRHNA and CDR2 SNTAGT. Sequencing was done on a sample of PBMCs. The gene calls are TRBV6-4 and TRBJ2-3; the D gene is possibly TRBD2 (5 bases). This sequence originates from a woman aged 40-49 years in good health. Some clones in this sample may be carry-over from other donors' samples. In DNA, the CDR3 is TGTGCCAGCAGTGTGGCGGGCGGCCCAATAAATACGCAGTATTTT. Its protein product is CASSVAGGPINTQYF.